These 12 T cell receptor beta chains came from one sample sequenced in a study of blood T cells in healthy people across ages. PCR was performed a second time for 7 to 11 cycles using a sample-barcoded 5' primer and a J-beta primer mix. From the 5' RACE reads, TCRdb called clonotypes with MiXCR, one entry per CDR3 protein. The profile covers 700,000 to 1,000,000 distinct CDR3 sequences, with approximately 44% appearing a single time and about 21% taken by the ten largest. Sequenced sample: blood. The receptors here all came from a man between 60 and 75 years old in good health.

V usage is TRBV27 and J usage is TRBJ2-5; D is unresolved. Trimming shortened V by 5 bases and J by 4 bases, and 11 bases separated the two germline ends. Germline V gives CDR1 MNHEY, CDR2 SMNVEV (reference sequence). The CDR3 sequence is 13 residues long. CDR3: CASSVVGPETQYF. CDR3 sequence (DNA): TGTGCCAGCAGTGTTGTGGGCCCAGAGACCCAGTACTTC.

V and J are TRBV29-1 and TRBJ2-1, with 7 bases lining up with TRBD2. From germline, CDR1 is SQVTM and CDR2 ANQGSEA. The CDR3 is made up of 14 amino acids. The junction had 8 bases not matched to a gene; V was cut back by 3 bases and J by 6 bases. The CDR3 DNA sequence: TGCAGCGTTGATGCGGGAGTCCAGGGCAATGAGCAGTTCTTC. Its protein is CSVDAGVQGNEQFF.

This clonotype was detected a few times. The chain employs TRBV7-8 and TRBJ2-7, with D hard to call. This CDR3 comprises 16 residues. Germline values: CDR1 SGHVS, CDR2 FQNEAQ. V was clipped by 2 bases and J by 2 bases, with 16 bases between them. CDR3 loop: CASSLSQAASPYEQYF. The CDR3 region has the DNA TGTGCCAGCAGCTTAAGTCAGGCAGCGAGCCCCTACGAGCAGTACTTC.

This chain uses TRBV5-1 with TRBJ2-7; 9 bases line up with TRBD1. V shed 2 bases, J shed 2 bases, and the junction held 5 bases outside the gene matches. The CDR3 is 15 residues long. In germline, CDR1 is SGHRS, CDR2 YFSETQ. The CDR3 protein is CASSFGTGTTYEQYF. CDR3 sequence (DNA): TGCGCCAGCAGCTTCGGGACAGGGACTACCTACGAGCAGTACTTC.

This clonotype has more than one count but fewer than ten. This chain connects TRBV7-2 to TRBJ2-1; 7 bases are a match to TRBD1. V lost 5 bases and J lost 8; bases outside the gene matches: 15. In germline, CDR1 is SGHTA, CDR2 FQGNSA. The CDR3 has 16 amino acids. CDR3 nucleotide sequence: TGTGCCAGCAGCCAGGGACAGTGGGGAATAGGGTATGAGCAGTTCTTC. Amino acid sequence: CASSQGQWGIGYEQFF.

This clonotype was seen at least ten times. This sequence joins TRBV29-1 and TRBJ1-2, with TRBD1 matching 7 bases. The CDR3 is made up of 15 amino acids. The V segment lost 2 bases and the J segment 3 bases; nucleotides outside the gene matches: 9. In germline, CDR1 is SQVTM, CDR2 ANQGSEA. CDR3 sequence (DNA): TGCAGCGTTGAATTATCACAGGGGACCGACTATGGCTACACCTTC. Protein sequence: CSVELSQGTDYGYTF.

This clonotype was counted a few times. The V gene is TRBV6-1, the J gene TRBJ1-1, with D unresolved. CDR3 length: 12 amino acids. From germline, CDR1 is MNHNS and CDR2 SASEGT. V lost 7 bases to trimming and J lost 1 base, with 7 bases between them. The CDR3 spells CASNLGNTEAFF. The CDR3 DNA reads TGTGCCAGCAATTTAGGGAACACTGAAGCTTTCTTT.

The rearrangement links TRBV6-5 to TRBJ1-1; D is perhaps TRBD1 (5 bases). The CDR3 has 15 amino acids. The germline V and J ends were trimmed by 2 bases and 2 bases, with 12 bases remaining between them. The germline V gene encodes CDR1 MNHEY and CDR2 SVGAGI. The CDR3 bases are TGTGCCAGCAGTTACCCTGGGGGAATTAACACTGAAGCTTTCTTT. Translated, it gives CASSYPGGINTEAFF.

This chain uses TRBV20-1 with TRBJ2-1, with D perhaps assigned TRBD1 or TRBD2 (7 bases each). V shed 6 bases and J shed 12 bases, with 12 bases lying between them. This CDR3 is 10 amino acids long. Looked up from germline, CDR1 is DFQATT and CDR2 is SNEGSKA (reference sequence). As DNA, the CDR3 is TGCAGTGCCCCCAGGGGGGGGCAGTTCTTC. Residues: CSAPRGGQFF.

This clonotype has more than one count but fewer than ten. This chain links TRBV29-1 with TRBJ1-1; no firm D call. With 3 bases removed from V and 3 bases from J, the gap between germline ends came to 8 bases. The germline V gene has CDR1 SQVTM and CDR2 ANQGSEA. The CDR3 loop spans 12 amino acids. CDR3: CSVDPLDTEAFF. CDR3 nucleotide sequence: TGCAGCGTTGACCCCCTGGACACTGAAGCTTTCTTT.

The chain couples TRBV5-1 to TRBJ2-2; the D call may be TRBD1 or TRBD2 (5 bases each). V was trimmed by 4 bases and J by 3 bases, leaving 13 bases between them. CDR1 is SGHRS and CDR2 is YFSETQ in the germline V gene. The CDR3 has 15 residues. CDR3 loop: CASSAGAGDTGELFF. Written as DNA, the CDR3 is TGCGCCAGCAGCGCCGGGGCTGGGGACACCGGGGAGCTGTTTTTT.

The rearrangement uses TRBV28 and TRBJ2-1; D may be TRBD1 or TRBD2 (5 bases each). This CDR3 has 17 residues. Germline loops: CDR1 MDHEN, CDR2 SYDVKM. Trimming cost V 1 base and J 4 bases, with 17 bases left between them. The CDR3 region is CASSLYPGTEGYNEQFF. CDR3 sequence (DNA): TGTGCCAGCAGTTTATATCCCGGGACCGAAGGTTACAATGAGCAGTTCTTC. Together with reference TRBV28 and TRBJ2-1, the CDR3 gives the full variable domain: DVKVTQSSRYLVKRTGEKVFLECVQDMDHENMFWYRQDPGLGLRLIYFSYDVKMKEKGDIPEGYSVSREKKERFSLILESASTNQTSMYLCASSLYPGTEGYNEQFFGPGTRLTVL.